This T cell receptor beta chain was observed in a study of regulatory T cells in long-lasting Graves disease. Study information: The term persistent Graves' disease signified upward of 5 years on antithyroid drugs with positive TSH receptor antibodies. Findings and limits, study-wide: Public clonotype sharing was higher in persistent than newly diagnosed patients.

This clonotype has a count of ten or more. Its target is not known. V dropped 2 bases and J dropped 2; count of bases not matched to a gene: 4. The germline V gene encodes CDR1 MNHEY and CDR2 SVGAGI. The CDR3 is 17 amino acids. The time point was: persistent/refractory GD, antithyroid drugs over 5 years with positive TRAb. PBMCs provided the RNA from which the TCR library was made. Clinicians diagnosed Graves' disease using American Thyroid Association guidelines. It was an endocrinology department in Xi'an, China, that provided the patients. To make TCR beta libraries, researchers used iRepertoire HTBI primers and Arm-PCR of CDR3 regions. TCRdb processed the multiplex PCR reads anew with MiXCR; each CDR3 protein has one entry. This table has hundreds of thousands of distinct CDR3 sequences, about a fifth appearing once.

The chain links TRBV6-5 to TRBJ2-2; 11 nucleotides line up with TRBD2. The sequence came from a female donor with Graves disease. The sample in question was peripheral blood mononuclear cells (PBMCs), obtained when the disease was refractory, from a patient treated with antithyroid drugs. The CDR3 reads CASSYGLAGGNTGELFF. CDR3 in DNA: TGTGCCAGCAGTTACGGGCTAGCGGGAGGCAACACCGGGGAGCTGTTTTTT.